Described below is a single T cell receptor (beta chain) sequence and its context. This sample stems from a study of blood T cell repertoires in COVID-19. The CDR3 is made up of 14 amino acids. Looked up from germline, CDR1 is SGDLS and CDR2 is YYNGEE. V dropped 2 bases and J dropped 1 base, with 10 bases sitting between them. Profiling relied on immunoSEQ multiplex PCR, and the TCRdb table lists in-frame clones only, not all of them. Here the sample spans around 250,000 clones, approximately 86% being singletons. The rearrangement links TRBV9 to TRBJ2-7, with a weak D call TRBD2 (6 bases). The TCR comes from a human donor in a cohort sampled during active COVID-19. Source material: peripheral blood. CDR3 loop: CASSVSGGSYEQYF. The DNA of the CDR3 is TGTGCCAGCAGCGTGAGCGGAGGGTCCTACGAGCAGTACTTC.